The following is a T cell receptor beta chain sequence with its context. This sample stems from a study of blood T cell repertoires in COVID-19. The data were produced by immunoSEQ multiplex PCR, yet TCRdb's version contains in-frame clones alone and is incomplete. The repertoire consists of under 130,000 clones, with around 82% occurring once and the leading ten covering 10% to 15%. CDR1 is SGHRS, CDR2 YFSETQ, per germline. This CDR3 contains 14 residues. V gave up 4 bases and J gave up 4 bases; unmatched junction bases: 6. The source is a human donor in a cohort sampled during active or convalescent COVID-19. The gene calls are TRBV5-1 and TRBJ2-5; 8 nucleotides match TRBD2. The sequenced sample consisted of peripheral blood. CDR3 DNA sequence: TGCGCCAGCAGCGCCGCGGGGGGCGGAGAGACCCAGTACTTC. It specifies CASSAAGGGETQYF.